What follows are 19 T cell receptor beta chains derived from one specimen sequenced in a study of cytomegalovirus exposure and HLA in healthy donors. PCR involved 60 Vbeta and 13 Jbeta primers. Using immunoSEQ multiplex PCR, the repertoire was profiled, and TCRdb retains in-frame clones only, with some absent. Of approximately 200,000 clones in the sample, roughly 80% were seen once. Sequenced sample: PBMCs. Source of these receptors: a girl between 2 and 10 years old in good health and CMV-seronegative.

This clone appeared a few times. The rearrangement links TRBV6-5 to TRBJ1-2, with 8 bases matching TRBD1. Germline loops: CDR1 MNHEY, CDR2 SVGAGI. This CDR3 is 14 amino acids long. Trimming cost V 5 bases and J 6 bases; bases outside gene matches: 8. In DNA, the CDR3 is TGTGCCAGCAGTCAAGAGACAGGGGTGAATGGCTACACCTTC. Residues: CASSQETGVNGYTF.

The chain employs TRBV6-1 and TRBJ2-1; possible D gene TRBD2, 6 bases. V was cut by 8 bases and J by 10 bases, with 18 bases left in between. CDR1 is MNHNS and CDR2 is SASEGT in the germline V gene. The CDR3 consists of 13 residues. The CDR3 loop is CASSYTPLAEQFF. CDR3 DNA: TGTGCCAGCTCCTATACCCCCCTAGCGGAGCAGTTCTTC.

CDR3 DNA: TGTGCCAGCAGTGTCACAGGATATGGCACAGATACGCAGTATTTT. This encodes CASSVTGYGTDTQYF. The chain is built from TRBV6-4 and TRBJ2-3; D may be TRBD1 (5 bases). V shed 4 bases and J shed 1 base, with 12 bases lying between them. CDR1 and CDR2 from the germline V gene are MRHNA and SNTAGT. The CDR3 contains 15 residues.

This sequence joins TRBV6-1 and TRBJ2-2, with TRBD2 identical over 11 bases. After removal of 4 bases from V and 2 bases from J, the junction contained 6 bases not matched to a gene. CDR3 size: 17 residues. The germline CDR1 and CDR2 sequences are MNHNS and SASEGT. The DNA for the CDR3 is TGTGCCAGCAGTGTGATTAGCGGGGGGGATAACACCGGGGAGCTGTTTTTT. It is translated as CASSVISGGDNTGELFF.

The rearrangement joins TRBV9 to TRBJ2-1; 15 bases match TRBD2. Germline CDR1 and CDR2: SGDLS and YYNGEE. CDR3 length equals 15 residues. The J segment lost 9 bases and the V segment lost 3 bases, leaving 4 bases of the junction unmatched. The CDR3 nucleotides read TGTGCCAGCAGCGGGACTAGCGGGAGGGCCATTGAGCAGTTCTTC. This sequence encodes CASSGTSGRAIEQFF.

The rearrangement joins TRBV25-1 to TRBJ1-2; TRBD1 aligns across 8 bases. V dropped 3 bases and J dropped 1; count of bases not matched to a gene: 7. Germline CDR1 MGHDK, CDR2 SYGVNS. This CDR3 spans 16 amino acids. This CDR3 is CASSETGVYLNYGYTF. CDR3 nucleotide sequence: TGTGCCAGCAGTGAGACAGGGGTCTACCTTAACTATGGCTACACCTTC.

This clone was detected only a few times. This sequence joins TRBV9 and TRBJ2-7; D may be TRBD2 (6 bases). V shed 0 bases and J shed 3 bases, with 10 bases lying between them. CDR1 is SGDLS and CDR2 is YYNGEE in the germline V gene. The CDR3 runs 14 residues. The DNA for the CDR3 is TGTGCCAGCAGCGTAGACGGTAGCGGCTACGAGCAGTACTTC. It is translated as CASSVDGSGYEQYF.

The J gene is TRBJ1-1, the V gene TRBV2; no reliable D call. Germline V gives CDR1 SNHLY, CDR2 FYNNEI. The CDR3 spans 15 residues. Trimming pared 0 bases from V and 0 bases from J, leaving 8 bases between. CDR3 bases: TGTGCCAGCAGTGAAGCTCAGGCATTGAACACTGAAGCTTTCTTT. This gives the protein CASSEAQALNTEAFF.

This rearrangement joins TRBV19 to TRBJ2-7; 7 nucleotides line up with TRBD1. Looked up from germline, CDR1 is LNHDA and CDR2 is SQIVND (reference sequence). The V and J ends lost 10 bases and 5 bases, in that order; junction bases with no gene match: 8. CDR3 length: 12 amino acids. CDR3 loop: CATNRGGDEQYF. The CDR3 DNA reads as TGTGCCACAAACAGGGGTGGGGACGAGCAGTACTTC.

The CDR3, as DNA: TGTGCCAGCAGCGTAGACCGACAGGGAACGCTCGCGAACATTCAGTACTTC. Protein sequence: CASSVDRQGTLANIQYF. The chain uses TRBV5-8 and TRBJ2-4; TRBD1 agrees at 7 bases. V gave up 4 bases and J gave up 7 bases; unmatched junction bases: 17. This CDR3 has 17 residues. Germline V CDR1 and CDR2: SGHTS, YDEGEE.

The genes are TRBV30 and TRBJ2-2; D gene unclear. The germline V gene encodes CDR1 GTSNPN and CDR2 SVGIG (reference sequence). V shed 0 bases and J shed 4 bases, with 6 bases lying between them. This CDR3 has 13 amino acids. CDR3 nucleotide sequence: TGTGCCTGGAGTGTACAGACCACCGGGGAGCTGTTTTTT. Translating it yields CAWSVQTTGELFF.

The J gene is TRBJ2-7, the V gene TRBV5-1, with 7 bases lining up with TRBD1. Germline V gene data show CDR1 as SGHRS and CDR2 as YFSETQ. V lost 0 bases and J lost 3; bases outside the gene matches: 6. The CDR3 length is 15 residues. CDR3 residues: CASSLDPGTDYEQYF. DNA for the CDR3: TGCGCCAGCAGCTTGGACCCAGGGACAGACTACGAGCAGTACTTC.

The chain carries TRBV11-2 and TRBJ1-2, with a weak D call TRBD1 (6 bases). The CDR3 is 16 residues long. Germline V gene sequence: CDR1 SGHAT, CDR2 FQNNGV. Deletions cut 4 bases from V and 4 bases from J, with 19 bases between. CDR3 residues: CASSSTRTVGSYGYTF. CDR3 DNA sequence: TGTGCCAGCAGCTCAACGCGGACAGTGGGTTCCTATGGCTACACCTTC.

This rearrangement joins TRBV6-6 to TRBJ2-1, with TRBD1 identical over 11 bases. Germline-derived CDR1 and CDR2 are MNHNY and SVGAGI (reference sequence). J lost 7 bases, V lost 6 bases, and 8 bases had no gene match. The CDR3 totals 15 residues. The CDR3 protein is CASRSRDRGSNEQFF. The CDR3 DNA reads TGTGCCAGCAGATCCCGGGACAGGGGGTCAAATGAGCAGTTCTTC.

This sequence joins TRBV21-1 and TRBJ2-5; TRBD1, the D gene given by the table, was not confirmed from the DNA. TRBV21-1 is a pseudogene. The CDR3 is 13 amino acids. The CDR3 reads CASSVRQGETQYF. The CDR3 nucleotides read TGTGCCAGCAGCGTTCGACAGGGTGAGACCCAGTACTTC.

The chain combines TRBV5-6 with TRBJ1-5; 11 bases fit TRBD1. After removal of 0 bases from V and 5 bases from J, the junction contained 4 bases not matched to a gene. The CDR3 totals 16 residues. Germline V gene sequence: CDR1 SGHDT, CDR2 YYEEEE. CDR3: CASSLARDRGYQPQHF. CDR3 nucleotide sequence: TGTGCCAGCAGCTTGGCACGGGACAGGGGGTATCAGCCCCAGCATTTT.

V usage is TRBV19 and J usage is TRBJ2-3, with TRBD1 as a possible D gene (5 bases). The length of the CDR3 is 13 residues. The V end was cut by 6 bases, the J end by 0 bases, with 7 bases between. From germline, CDR1 is LNHDA and CDR2 SQIVND (reference sequence). CDR3 region: CASSRQSTDTQYF. The CDR3 region has the DNA TGTGCCAGTAGCAGACAGAGCACAGATACGCAGTATTTT.

The chain combines TRBV5-1 with TRBJ2-7; 8 bases line up with TRBD1. The CDR3 sequence is 15 residues long. The ends lost 5 bases at V and 1 base at J; junction bases unmatched: 8. Germline lookup yields CDR1 SGHRS and CDR2 YFSETQ. CDR3 nucleotides: TGCGCCAGCAGGAATGGGACAGGTGTTTCCTACGAGCAGTACTTC. Protein sequence: CASRNGTGVSYEQYF.

The rearrangement links TRBV6-1 to TRBJ1-2, with unresolved D. The CDR3 contains 14 residues. CDR1 is MNHNS and CDR2 is SASEGT in the germline V gene. Trimming removed 0 bases at V and 1 base at J, with 6 bases between. CDR3 in DNA: TGTGCCAGCAGTGAAGCCTCGGGTAACTATGGCTACACCTTC. It yields the protein CASSEASGNYGYTF.